Below are 12 T cell receptor beta chains sequenced from a single sample in a study of blood T cell repertoires in COVID-19. Method: immunoSEQ multiplex PCR; TCRdb's copy keeps in-frame clones and lacks some. The sample lists about 81,000 clones, 82% seen once, with roughly 7.4% in the top ten. Sample: peripheral blood. The source is a human donor in a cohort sampled during active COVID-19.

The rearrangement uses TRBV3-1 (or the pseudogene TRBV3-2) and TRBJ2-1; 11 nucleotides agree with TRBD2. V gave up 5 bases and J gave up 10 bases; unmatched junction bases: 19. This CDR3 has 18 residues. Per the germline V gene, CDR1 is LGHDT and CDR2 is YNNKEL (reference sequence). The CDR3 coding sequence is TGTGCCAGCAGCTTCTCTAGCGGGGGGCGACGTTCTTCTTGGGAGCAGTTCTTC. This gives the protein CASSFSSGGRRSSWEQFF.

The chain combines TRBV12-3 or TRBV12-4 with TRBJ1-1; D uncertain. This CDR3 contains 13 residues. The V end lost 5 bases, the J end lost 0 bases, and 7 bases lay between the germline ends. CDR3 bases: TGTGCCAGCAGTCCACAAGTGAACACTGAAGCTTTCTTT. It translates to CASSPQVNTEAFF.

This clone was seen a handful of times. V gene TRBV7-2 combines with J gene TRBJ1-1; D may be TRBD1 (5 bases). Germline V gene sequence: CDR1 SGHTA, CDR2 FQGNSA. V lost 2 bases, J lost 1 base, and 11 bases lay in between. The CDR3 is 15 residues long. The CDR3 sequence is CASSLRPGENTEAFF. Written as DNA, the CDR3 is TGTGCCAGCAGCTTACGTCCGGGGGAGAACACTGAAGCTTTCTTT.

The V gene is TRBV12-5, the J gene TRBJ2-7, with 9 positions matching TRBD1. The CDR3 extends over 15 amino acids. Looked up from germline, CDR1 is LGHNT and CDR2 is FRNRAP. With V trimmed by 5 bases and J by 4 bases, 9 bases remained unmatched. CDR3: CASGTTGQGLYEQYF. CDR3 sequence (DNA): TGTGCTAGTGGTACTACGGGACAGGGATTATACGAGCAGTACTTC.

This clone was detected only once. This chain uses TRBV10-3 with TRBJ2-2, with a possible D match to TRBD1 (6 bases). Germline CDR1 and CDR2: ENHRY and SYGVKD. The CDR3 totals 14 residues. Trimming removed 4 bases from V and 6 bases from J, with 12 bases in between. Here the CDR3 reads CAISVRGYAGELFF. For the CDR3, the DNA is TGTGCCATCAGTGTGAGGGGGTATGCCGGGGAGCTGTTTTTT.

The CDR3 DNA is TGTGCCAGCAGTTACTCGACGGGAGAAGCTTTCTTT. The encoded protein is CASSYSTGEAFF. This chain joins TRBV6-6 and TRBJ1-1; D not certain. The CDR3 sequence is 12 residues long. Germline loops: CDR1 MNHNY, CDR2 SVGAGI (reference sequence). The germline V and J ends were trimmed by 0 bases and 8 bases, with 7 bases remaining between them.

This clone was picked up one time. This chain connects TRBV5-3 to TRBJ1-1, with TRBD1 matching over 8 bases. TRBV5-3 falls under the ORF class, with uncertain function. This CDR3 contains 15 residues. V shed 0 bases, J shed 7 bases, and the junction held 8 bases outside the gene matches. DNA for the CDR3: TGTGCCAGAAGCTTGGCCGGGACAGGAGCTAATGAAGCTTTCTTT. Translation gives CARSLAGTGANEAFF.

The rearrangement joins TRBV7-3 to TRBJ2-5; 9 nucleotides match TRBD2. V trimming: 2 bases; J trimming: 5 bases; junction bases outside the gene matches: 6. In germline, CDR1 is SGHTA, CDR2 FQGTGA. This CDR3 has 15 residues. CDR3 bases: TGTGCCAGCAGCTTAGGCGGGGGGGCATTGGAGACCCAGTACTTC. Its protein product is CASSLGGGALETQYF.

This clone was seen a handful of times. This sequence joins TRBV5-4 and TRBJ1-1; D remains unclear. The V gene lost 5 bases and the J gene lost 1 base, with 12 bases spanning the gap. The CDR3 loop spans 14 amino acids. Germline lookup yields CDR1 SGHNT and CDR2 YYREEE (reference sequence). This CDR3 is CASSSAEKNTEAFF. CDR3 coding DNA: TGTGCCAGCAGTTCCGCCGAGAAGAACACTGAAGCTTTCTTT.

The CDR3 sequence: CASSQEDDRPNYGYTF. CDR3 sequence (DNA): TGTGCCAGCAGCCAAGAGGACGACAGGCCCAACTATGGCTACACCTTC. This chain connects TRBV3-1 (or the pseudogene TRBV3-2) to TRBJ1-2, with D maybe TRBD1 (6 bases). The CDR3 consists of 16 residues. Germline V gene data show CDR1 as LGHDT and CDR2 as YNNKEL (reference sequence). V was shortened by 0 bases and J by 2 bases, with 13 bases between the two germline ends.

This chain uses TRBV30 with TRBJ1-2; unclear D gene. The CDR3 extends over 12 amino acids. The germline V and J ends were trimmed by 3 bases and 8 bases, with 13 bases remaining between them. CDR1 GTSNPN and CDR2 SVGIG come from the germline V gene (reference sequence). The CDR3: CAWRTPPGGYTF. The CDR3 DNA follows: TGTGCCTGGAGAACCCCCCCGGGGGGCTACACCTTC.

This clone is medium-sized in the sample. The rearrangement joins TRBV18 to TRBJ1-4; D is ambiguous. V lost 3 bases, J lost 3 bases, and 5 bases lay in between. The CDR3 extends over 13 amino acids. In germline, CDR1 is KGHSH, CDR2 LQKENI. The CDR3 is CASSPLANEKLFF. For the CDR3, the DNA is TGTGCCAGCTCACCTCTTGCTAATGAAAAACTGTTTTTT. Full variable domain (missing parts from reference TRBV18 and TRBJ1-4): NAGVMQNPRHLVRRRGQEARLRCSPMKGHSHVYWYRQLPEEGLKFMVYLQKENIIDESGMPKERFSAEFPKEGPSILRIQQVVRGDSAAYFCASSPLANEKLFFGSGTQLSVL.